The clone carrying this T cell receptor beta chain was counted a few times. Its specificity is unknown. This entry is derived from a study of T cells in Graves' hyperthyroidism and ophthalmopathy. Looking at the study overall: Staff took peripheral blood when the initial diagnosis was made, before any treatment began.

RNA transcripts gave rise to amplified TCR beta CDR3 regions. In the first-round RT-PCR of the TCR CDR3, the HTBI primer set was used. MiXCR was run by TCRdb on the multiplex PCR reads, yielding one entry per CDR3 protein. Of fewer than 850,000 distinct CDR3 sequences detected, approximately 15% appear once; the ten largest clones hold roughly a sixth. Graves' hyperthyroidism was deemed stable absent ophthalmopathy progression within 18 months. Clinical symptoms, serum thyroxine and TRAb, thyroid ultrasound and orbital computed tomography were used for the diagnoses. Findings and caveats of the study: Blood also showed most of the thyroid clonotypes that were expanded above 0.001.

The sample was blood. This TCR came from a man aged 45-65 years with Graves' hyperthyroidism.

The CDR3 is CASSDQAGTSPYEQYF. Here the CDR3 DNA reads TGTGCCAGCAGCGACCAAGCGGGGACAAGCCCCTACGAGCAGTACTTC. The V and J genes are TRBV11-2 and TRBJ2-7; a weak D match, TRBD2 (7 bases). The CDR3 is 16 residues long. Trimming stripped 5 bases from V and 2 bases from J, with 19 bases between. Germline values: CDR1 SGHAT, CDR2 FQNNGV.